This TCR beta chain was captured by sequencing in a study of blood T cell repertoires in COVID-19. Study as a whole: Samples taken during acute and convalescent COVID-19 were collected in the United States, Italy and Spain. The analysed material was cDNA or gDNA that came from T cells, B-cell-depleted T cells, or PBMCs.

The germline V gene has CDR1 WNHNN and CDR2 SYGVQD (reference sequence). With V trimmed by 5 bases and J by 6 bases, 5 bases remained unmatched. CDR3 size: 14 residues. Sequencing was performed with immunoSEQ multiplex PCR; in TCRdb, only in-frame clones are kept and a portion is missing. The sample carries 130,000 to 150,000 clones, around 72% recorded once. The V and J genes are TRBV10-1 and TRBJ1-5, with 9 positions matching TRBD1. Sequenced input: peripheral blood. The TCR was taken from a woman aged 60-75 years with acute or convalescent COVID-19. For the CDR3, the DNA is TGCGCCAGCAGTCCGGACAGGGGCAGTCAGCCCCAGCATTTT. Amino acids: CASSPDRGSQPQHF.